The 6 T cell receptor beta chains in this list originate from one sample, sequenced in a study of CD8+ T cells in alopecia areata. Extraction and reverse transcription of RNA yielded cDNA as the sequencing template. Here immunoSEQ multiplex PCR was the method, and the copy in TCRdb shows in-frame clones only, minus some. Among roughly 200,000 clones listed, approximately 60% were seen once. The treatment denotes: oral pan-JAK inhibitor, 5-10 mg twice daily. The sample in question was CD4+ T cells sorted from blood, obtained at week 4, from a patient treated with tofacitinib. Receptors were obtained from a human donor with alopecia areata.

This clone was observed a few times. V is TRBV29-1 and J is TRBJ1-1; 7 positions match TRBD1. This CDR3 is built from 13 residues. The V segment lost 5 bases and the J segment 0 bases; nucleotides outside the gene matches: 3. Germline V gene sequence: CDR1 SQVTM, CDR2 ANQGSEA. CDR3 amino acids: CSVWDSMNTEAFF. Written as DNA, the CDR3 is TGCAGCGTTTGGGACAGCATGAACACTGAAGCTTTCTTT.

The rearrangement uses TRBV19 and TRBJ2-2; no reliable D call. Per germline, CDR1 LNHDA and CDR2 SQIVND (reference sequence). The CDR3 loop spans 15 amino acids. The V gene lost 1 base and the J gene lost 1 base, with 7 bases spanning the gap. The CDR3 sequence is CASSIASENTGELFF. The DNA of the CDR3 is TGTGCCAGTAGTATAGCATCGGAGAACACCGGGGAGCTGTTTTTT.

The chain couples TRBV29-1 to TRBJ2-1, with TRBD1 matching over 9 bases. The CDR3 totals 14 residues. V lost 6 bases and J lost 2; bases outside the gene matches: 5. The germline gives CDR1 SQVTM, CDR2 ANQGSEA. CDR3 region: CSVADRGPYNEQFF. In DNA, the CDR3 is TGCAGCGTAGCGGACAGGGGACCCTACAATGAGCAGTTCTTC.

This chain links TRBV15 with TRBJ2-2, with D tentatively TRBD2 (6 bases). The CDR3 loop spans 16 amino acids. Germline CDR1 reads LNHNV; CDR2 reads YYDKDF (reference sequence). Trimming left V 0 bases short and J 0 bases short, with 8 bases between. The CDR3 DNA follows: TGTGCCACCAGCAGAGATACGGGGGCGAACACCGGGGAGCTGTTTTTT. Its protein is CATSRDTGANTGELFF.

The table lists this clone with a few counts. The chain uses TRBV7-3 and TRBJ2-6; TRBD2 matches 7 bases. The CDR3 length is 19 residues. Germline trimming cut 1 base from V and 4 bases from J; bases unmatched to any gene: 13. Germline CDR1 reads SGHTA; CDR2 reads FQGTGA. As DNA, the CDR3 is TGTGCCAGCAGCTTAATGTTCATGGGAGGGGCTACCGGGGCCAACGTCCTGACTTTC. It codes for CASSLMFMGGATGANVLTF.

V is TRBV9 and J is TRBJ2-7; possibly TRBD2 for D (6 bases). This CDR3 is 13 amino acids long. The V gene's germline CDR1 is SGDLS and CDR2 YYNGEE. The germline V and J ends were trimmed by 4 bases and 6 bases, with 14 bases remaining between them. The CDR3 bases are TGTGCCAGCAGCCCCGGACTATTTTCCGAGCAGTACTTC. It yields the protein CASSPGLFSEQYF.